One sample yielded the 30 T cell receptor beta chains listed below, sequenced in a study of T-cell reconstitution after alpha-beta-depleted transplantation in children. The library targeted TCRbeta and was prepared with unique molecular identifiers. Each CDR3 protein is one row after TCRdb ran MiXCR on the PCR reads. This sample yields hundreds of thousands of distinct CDR3 sequences, of which more than 10% are seen a single time; roughly 2.8% belongs to the top ten. Sequencing was performed on PBMCs from the stem cell graft donor, taken from the stem cell graft. These receptors originate from a human donor who donated a stem cell graft to a child with acute lymphoblastic leukemia.

This clonotype was observed many times. This sequence joins TRBV20-1 and TRBJ1-1; D is undetermined. The V end lost 2 bases, the J end lost 5 bases, and 12 bases lay between the germline ends. Germline CDR1 and CDR2: DFQATT and SNEGSKA (reference sequence). The CDR3 covers 13 residues. CDR3 amino acids: CSARLVRATEAFF. CDR3 in DNA: TGCAGTGCTAGATTAGTAAGGGCGACTGAAGCTTTCTTT.

This chain connects TRBV7-2 to TRBJ1-4; 8 bases align to TRBD1. Per the germline V gene, CDR1 is SGHTA and CDR2 is FQGNSA. This CDR3 region has 16 residues. The J segment lost 8 bases and the V segment lost 1 base, leaving 9 bases of the junction unmatched. CDR3 sequence reads: CASSLGDRPPREKLFF. The CDR3 coding sequence is TGTGCCAGCAGCTTAGGGGACAGGCCCCCAAGGGAAAAACTGTTTTTT.

Ten or more counts support this clonotype. The CDR3 protein is CAISESKVTDTQYF. The CDR3 nucleotides are TGTGCCATCAGTGAGTCAAAAGTAACAGATACGCAGTATTTT. The chain employs TRBV10-3 and TRBJ2-3; no firm D call. Trimming removed 0 bases from V and 3 bases from J, with 7 bases in between. The CDR3 has 14 amino acids. The germline CDR1 and CDR2 sequences are ENHRY and SYGVKD.

This clonotype occurred many times. The J gene is TRBJ2-1, the V gene TRBV6-5; the match to TRBD1 covers 9 bases. Germline values: CDR1 MNHEY, CDR2 SVGAGI. The V and J ends lost 5 bases and 7 bases, in that order; junction bases with no gene match: 3. The CDR3 is made up of 13 amino acids. The chain's CDR3 is CASSRDRVNEQFF. The CDR3 DNA reads TGTGCCAGCAGTCGGGACAGGGTTAATGAGCAGTTCTTC.

This clonotype was counted ten times or more. V gene TRBV12-3 or TRBV12-4 combines with J gene TRBJ2-5; D ambiguous. This CDR3 region has 14 residues. The V and J ends lost 4 bases and 0 bases respectively, with 9 bases between them. CDR3 amino acids: CASSSLTYQETQYF. CDR3 coding DNA: TGTGCCAGCAGTTCGTTAACCTACCAAGAGACCCAGTACTTC.

This clonotype was seen at least ten times. The chain uses TRBV9 and TRBJ2-5; no definite D call. CDR3 length: 12 amino acids. Trimming cost V 3 bases and J 5 bases, with 8 bases left between them. Per germline, CDR1 SGDLS and CDR2 YYNGEE. CDR3 amino acids: CASSGESETQYF. The CDR3 DNA sequence: TGTGCCAGCAGCGGGGAAAGTGAGACCCAGTACTTC.

This CDR3 is CSARGTEYYNSPLHF. The DNA for the CDR3 is TGCAGTGCTAGAGGGACAGAGTACTATAATTCACCCCTCCACTTT. V and J are TRBV20-1 and TRBJ1-6; the D gene is possibly TRBD1 (6 bases). In germline, CDR1 is DFQATT, CDR2 SNEGSKA (reference sequence). CDR3 length equals 15 residues. Trimming took 1 base from V and 3 from J, leaving 10 bases between them.

To note about this clonotype: A read error is possible here, since a much larger clone lies one base away. The genes are TRBV6-6 and TRBJ2-3; D gene ambiguous. The V gene's germline CDR1 is MNHNY and CDR2 SVGAGI (reference sequence). V was cut by 5 bases and J by 8 bases, with 8 bases left in between. The CDR3 is made up of 11 amino acids. The CDR3 loop is CASSRQATQYF. The DNA for the CDR3 is TGTGCCAGCAGTCGACAAGCTACGCAGTATTTT.

The sample holds many counts of this clonotype. This chain connects TRBV28 to TRBJ1-5, with TRBD1 as a possible D gene (5 bases). Germline-derived CDR1 and CDR2 are MDHEN and SYDVKM. The ends were cut back, 6 bases at V and 6 bases at J, with 21 bases in the middle. There are 16 residues in the CDR3. The CDR3 nucleotides read TGTGCCAGCAGCCCAGACCAGGGTATCCGGGGTCAGCCCCAGCATTTT. As protein: CASSPDQGIRGQPQHF.

The chain links TRBV28 to TRBJ2-1; 10 bases are shared with TRBD2. The CDR3 contains 17 residues. V shed 7 bases and J 4 bases; nucleotides not matched to a gene: 13. In germline, CDR1 is MDHEN, CDR2 SYDVKM. The CDR3 nucleotides read TGTGCCAGCAACACTTGGGCTAGCGGGGGTACTTACAATGAGCAGTTCTTC. Translation gives CASNTWASGGTYNEQFF.

In its sample, this clonotype was seen many times. The chain recombines TRBV20-1 with TRBJ2-3, with 7 bases that match TRBD1. This CDR3 spans 13 amino acids. Per the germline V gene, CDR1 is DFQATT and CDR2 is SNEGSKA (reference sequence). J was trimmed by 9 bases and V by 3 bases; bases with no gene match: 9. The CDR3: CSASRQGQRTQYF. Written as DNA, the CDR3 is TGCAGTGCTAGTCGACAGGGCCAGCGGACGCAGTATTTT.

This clonotype was detected only a few times. V gene TRBV6-1 combines with J gene TRBJ2-7; TRBD2 matches 11 bases. This CDR3 is built from 17 residues. V shed 5 bases, J shed 1 base, and the junction held 10 bases outside the gene matches. The germline CDR1 and CDR2 sequences are MNHNS and SASEGT. For the CDR3, the DNA is TGTGCCAGCAGTCCGTCCCGACTAGCGGGGACTTCCTACGAGCAGTACTTC. Its protein is CASSPSRLAGTSYEQYF.

This clonotype was seen a single time. Given a much more abundant clone one base away, this may be a read error. V usage is TRBV11-2 and J usage is TRBJ2-7, with 9 bases aligning to TRBD2. The CDR3 has 18 amino acids. Germline CDR1 reads SGHAT; CDR2 reads FQNNGV. The CDR3 DNA follows: TGTGCCAGCAGCTTAGAGGGGCTCGCGGGAGGGATAGGCTACGAGCACTACTTC. It translates to CASSLEGLAGGIGYEHYF.

This clonotype was detected only a few times. The chain joins TRBV4-2 to TRBJ2-3; perhaps TRBD2 as D (6 bases). Looked up from germline, CDR1 is LGHNA and CDR2 is YNFKEQ. The CDR3 consists of 16 residues. V lost 0 bases and J lost 5, with 15 bases in between. The CDR3 spells CASSQEEGLGRDTQYF. CDR3 in DNA: TGTGCCAGCAGCCAAGAGGAGGGCCTAGGAAGAGATACGCAGTATTTT.

The rearrangement links TRBV10-1 to TRBJ1-1; D might be TRBD1 (6 bases). Germline V gene sequence: CDR1 WNHNN, CDR2 SYGVQD (reference sequence). V was clipped by 1 base and J by 6 bases, with 24 bases between them. The length of the CDR3 is 18 residues. In DNA, the CDR3 is TGCGCCAGCAGTGAGTTCCGGGGAGATCGAACAGGGCGGGCTGAAGCTTTCTTT. It encodes CASSEFRGDRTGRAEAFF.

This clonotype was observed many times. The chain employs TRBV13 and TRBJ2-7; TRBD1 agrees at 8 bases. J gave up 5 bases and V 0 bases, and 6 bases lay outside the gene matches. This CDR3 has 15 amino acids. Germline V lookup: CDR1 PRHDT, CDR2 FYEKMQ (reference sequence). CDR3 in DNA: TGTGCCAGCAGCTTAGGCCGGACAGGGAGCCACGAGCAGTACTTC. This encodes CASSLGRTGSHEQYF.

The rearrangement uses TRBV27 and TRBJ2-2, with 13 positions matching TRBD2. The V gene's germline CDR1 is MNHEY and CDR2 SMNVEV (reference sequence). CDR3 length: 18 residues. V gave up 2 bases and J gave up 6 bases; unmatched junction bases: 9. The chain's CDR3 is CASSLIGLAGVSPGELFF. DNA of the CDR3: TGTGCCAGCAGTTTAATAGGACTAGCGGGAGTGTCGCCCGGGGAGCTGTTTTTT.

This clonotype has a count of ten or more. The genes are TRBV20-1 and TRBJ1-1; D is undetermined. The germline gives CDR1 DFQATT, CDR2 SNEGSKA (reference sequence). The length of the CDR3 is 13 residues. V gave up 5 bases and J gave up 8 bases, with 18 bases separating them. The CDR3 DNA is TGCAGTGCTCGCTCGTTAATCGGACCGGAAGCTTTCTTT. Its protein is CSARSLIGPEAFF.

CDR3 residues: CASSEGRVSYEQYF. The CDR3 coding sequence is TGTGCCAGCAGCGAAGGACGGGTCTCCTACGAGCAGTACTTC. The V gene is TRBV7-2, the J gene TRBJ2-7; no reliable D call. Trimming shortened V by 5 bases and J by 0 bases, and 11 bases separated the two germline ends. The CDR3 has 14 amino acids. Germline values: CDR1 SGHTA, CDR2 FQGNSA.

This clonotype was observed a handful of times. The chain carries TRBV3-1 and TRBJ1-6, with TRBD1 matching 9 bases. This CDR3 contains 15 residues. Germline V gene lookup returns CDR1 LGHDT and CDR2 YNNKEL (reference sequence). After removal of 4 bases from V and 11 bases from J, the junction contained 9 bases not matched to a gene. The CDR3: CASSPQDRGRTPLHF. CDR3 nucleotide sequence: TGTGCCAGCAGCCCCCAGGACAGGGGAAGGACACCCCTCCACTTT.

This clonotype has at least ten counts. The V and J genes are TRBV7-9 and TRBJ2-1; possible D gene TRBD2, 6 bases. Germline-derived CDR1 and CDR2 are SEHNR and FQNEAQ (reference sequence). The CDR3 length is 13 residues. The V end was cut by 5 bases, the J end by 7 bases, with 12 bases between. The CDR3 DNA is TGTGCCAGCAGCCAGTTAGCGGAGAATGAGCAGTTCTTC. As protein: CASSQLAENEQFF.

This clonotype was recorded many times. The rearrangement links TRBV5-1 to TRBJ2-1; 12 nucleotides align to TRBD2. Trimming removed 4 bases from V and 6 bases from J; junction bases left unmatched: 5. Germline values: CDR1 SGHRS, CDR2 YFSETQ. The CDR3 loop spans 15 amino acids. The CDR3 bases are TGCGCCAGCAGCCGGACTAGCGGGATGGTCAATGAGCAGTTCTTC. Residues: CASSRTSGMVNEQFF.

This clonotype turned up a few times. The J gene is TRBJ2-1, the V gene TRBV6-5; 7 nucleotides agree with TRBD1. Germline V gives CDR1 MNHEY, CDR2 SVGAGI. The CDR3 has 14 residues. With 2 bases clipped from V and 4 bases from J, the junction kept 2 bases outside the gene matches. CDR3 region: CASSYRQGYNEQFF. The CDR3, as DNA: TGTGCCAGCAGTTACCGACAGGGATACAATGAGCAGTTCTTC.

In its sample, this clonotype was seen many times. V is TRBV30 and J is TRBJ1-6, with D uncertain. The CDR3 spans 12 residues. CDR1 is GTSNPN, CDR2 SVGIG, per germline (reference sequence). Trimming removed 2 bases at V and 6 bases at J, with 5 bases between. CDR3 sequence: CAWSTGNSPLHF. The CDR3 nucleotides read TGTGCCTGGAGTACCGGTAATTCACCCCTCCACTTT.

This clonotype showed up many times. The chain joins TRBV12-3 or TRBV12-4 to TRBJ1-3; no firm D call. Trimming removed 6 bases from V and 7 bases from J, with 10 bases in between. The CDR3 runs 12 residues. The CDR3 region is CASSRDLNTIYF. CDR3 nucleotides: TGTGCCAGCAGCCGTGACCTCAACACCATATATTTT.

This clonotype was detected ten times or more. The V and J genes are TRBV6-1 and TRBJ1-4; unclear D gene. The CDR3 runs to 15 residues. The V end was cut by 6 bases, the J end by 4 bases, with 15 bases between. Germline-derived CDR1 and CDR2 are MNHNS and SASEGT. The CDR3 DNA is TGTGCCAGCAGCCCTTACGGGGTGGGTAATGAAAAACTGTTTTTT. This encodes CASSPYGVGNEKLFF.

As for this clonotype: Being one base from a much bigger clone, this may be a read error. The rearrangement links TRBV5-1 to TRBJ1-2; TRBD1 might be the D (5 bases). Per the germline V gene, CDR1 is SGHRS and CDR2 is YFSETQ. The CDR3 is made up of 15 amino acids. V was clipped by 1 base and J by 4 bases, with 14 bases between them. This CDR3 is CASSLRGRAFYGYTF. Here the CDR3 DNA reads TGCGCCAGCAGCTTGAGGGGACGGGCCTTCTATGGCTACACCTTC.

There are many counts of this clonotype. V and J are TRBV12-5 and TRBJ2-1; 7 bases are a match to TRBD1. With 3 bases clipped from V and 3 bases from J, the junction kept 8 bases outside the gene matches. This CDR3 is 16 amino acids long. CDR1 and CDR2 from the germline V gene are LGHNT and FRNRAP. CDR3 amino acids: CASGLTWGTVYNEQFF. CDR3 DNA sequence: TGTGCTAGTGGTTTAACCTGGGGGACAGTCTACAATGAGCAGTTCTTC.

This clonotype was seen many times. The chain has TRBV20-1 and TRBJ1-1; D unresolved. The CDR3 is 11 residues long. V was pared by 3 bases and J by 2 bases, with 4 bases between. Germline-derived CDR1 and CDR2 are DFQATT and SNEGSKA (reference sequence). As DNA, the CDR3 is TGCAGTGCTAGTAGTAACACTGAAGCTTTCTTT. Translated, it gives CSASSNTEAFF.

In its sample, this clonotype was seen many times. The chain carries TRBV5-1 and TRBJ1-1; 7 nucleotides agree with TRBD1. The V gene's germline CDR1 is SGHRS and CDR2 YFSETQ. The CDR3 contains 15 residues. The V and J ends lost 1 base and 4 bases, in that order; junction bases with no gene match: 7. The CDR3 bases are TGCGCCAGCAGCTTGTTGGGCAGGGGGAGCACTGAAGCTTTCTTT. It yields the protein CASSLLGRGSTEAFF. The entire variable domain, with the rest obtained from reference TRBV5-1 and TRBJ1-1, is as follows: KAGVTQTPRYLIKTRGQQVTLSCSPISGHRSVSWYQQTPGQGLQFLFEYFSETQRNKGNFPGRFSGRQFSNSRSEMNVSTLELGDSALYLCASSLLGRGSTEAFFGQGTRLTVV.